One T cell receptor beta chain is described in this entry. The data derive from a study of blood T cell repertoires in COVID-19. Study as a whole: Collection of acute and convalescent COVID-19 samples took place in the United States, Italy and Spain.

Method: immunoSEQ multiplex PCR; TCRdb's copy keeps in-frame clones and lacks some. This table holds 100,000 or so clones, around 85% found once. The CDR3 loop spans 16 amino acids. The V call is TRBV21-1, the J call TRBJ2-7; the table's TRBD2 call for D was not verified on the DNA. TRBV21-1 is an annotated pseudogene. Sequences were obtained from peripheral blood. The source of this sequence is a woman between 65 and 79 years old with active or convalescent COVID-19. Here the CDR3 reads CASSKRLAGGRYEQYF. In nucleotides, the CDR3 is TGTGCCAGCAGCAAACGACTAGCGGGAGGGCGGTACGAGCAGTACTTC.